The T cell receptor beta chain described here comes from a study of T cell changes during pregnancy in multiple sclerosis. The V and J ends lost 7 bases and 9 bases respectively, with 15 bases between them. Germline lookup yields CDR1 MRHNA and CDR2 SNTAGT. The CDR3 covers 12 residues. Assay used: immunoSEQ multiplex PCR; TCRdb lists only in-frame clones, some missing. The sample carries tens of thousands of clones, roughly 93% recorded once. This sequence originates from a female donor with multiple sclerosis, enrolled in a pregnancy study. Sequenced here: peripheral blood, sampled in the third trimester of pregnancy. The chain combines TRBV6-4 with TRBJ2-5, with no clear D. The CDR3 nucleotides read TGTGCCAGCACTAGACGAAAAGATGCCCAGTACTTC. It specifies CASTRRKDAQYF.